Presented here are 27 T cell receptor beta chains from one specimen sequenced in a study of cytomegalovirus exposure and HLA in healthy donors. The PCR made use of 60 Vbeta and 13 Jbeta primers. The table came from immunoSEQ multiplex PCR; TCRdb's copy has only in-frame clones and leaves some out. The table counts 150,000 to 250,000 clones; roughly 0.74% lies in the top ten. The specimen was PBMCs. The receptors were gathered from a boy between 10 and 17 years old in good health and CMV-seronegative.

The CDR3 reads CASSLTSGGGTDTQYF. CDR3 sequence (DNA): TGTGCCAGCAGCCTCACTAGCGGGGGGGGCACAGATACGCAGTATTTT. The chain uses TRBV13 and TRBJ2-3, with 13 bases aligning to TRBD2. CDR3 length: 16 residues. Germline V gene sequence: CDR1 PRHDT, CDR2 FYEKMQ (reference sequence). V dropped 5 bases and J dropped 1; count of bases not matched to a gene: 3.

This chain joins TRBV6-5 and TRBJ1-1, with unresolved D. This CDR3 contains 13 residues. Germline loops: CDR1 MNHEY, CDR2 SVGAGI. V was trimmed by 6 bases and J by 1 base, leaving 9 bases between them. The CDR3 sequence is CASSLRGNTEAFF. The CDR3 bases are TGTGCCAGCAGCCTCCGGGGGAACACTGAAGCTTTCTTT.

The rearrangement joins TRBV6-5 to TRBJ1-4, with 9 bases identical to TRBD1. V was pared by 6 bases and J by 8 bases, with 7 bases of the junction left unmatched. Germline V gives CDR1 MNHEY, CDR2 SVGAGI. The CDR3 has 14 residues. This CDR3 reads CASRRGQGIEKLFF. In nucleotides, the CDR3 is TGTGCCAGCAGGAGGGGACAGGGAATCGAAAAACTGTTTTTT.

The chain carries TRBV4-3 and TRBJ1-1; 10 bases are a match to TRBD1. The junction had 6 bases not matched to a gene; V was cut back by 5 bases and J by 0 bases. The CDR3 totals 16 residues. CDR1 is LGHNA and CDR2 is YSLEER in the germline V gene. The CDR3, as DNA: TGCGCCAGCAGCGGGGACAGGGGCCCTTTGAACACTGAAGCTTTCTTT. It yields the protein CASSGDRGPLNTEAFF.

This chain joins TRBV5-1 and TRBJ1-2; 9 bases are shared with TRBD1. Per germline, CDR1 SGHRS and CDR2 YFSETQ. CDR3 size: 15 residues. Germline trimming cut 4 bases from V and 8 bases from J; bases unmatched to any gene: 12. CDR3 sequence reads: CASSVLQGARVGYTF. Here the CDR3 DNA reads TGCGCCAGCAGCGTCCTACAGGGGGCGCGGGTAGGCTACACCTTC.

The CDR3 sequence is CATGQGLSRGYTF. DNA for the CDR3: TGTGCCACGGGACAGGGGTTGTCGAGAGGCTACACCTTC. This rearrangement joins TRBV30 to TRBJ1-2; 10 bases match TRBD1. This CDR3 is 13 amino acids long. The junction had 11 bases not matched to a gene; V was cut back by 8 bases and J by 8 bases. From germline, CDR1 is GTSNPN and CDR2 SVGIG (reference sequence).

The chain has TRBV11-2 and TRBJ2-7, with D possibly being TRBD2 (5 bases). Trimming took 0 bases from V and 3 from J, leaving 12 bases between them. Per the germline V gene, CDR1 is SGHAT and CDR2 is FQNNGV. This CDR3 has 15 amino acids. CDR3 in DNA: TGTGCCAGCAGCTTAGATAGCGAGCTCCTCTACGAGCAGTACTTC. Amino acids: CASSLDSELLYEQYF.

The chain couples TRBV25-1 to TRBJ1-1, with D uncertain. Per the germline V gene, CDR1 is MGHDK and CDR2 is SYGVNS. V gave up 0 bases and J gave up 1 base, with 9 bases separating them. The CDR3 consists of 15 residues. The CDR3 DNA is TGTGCCAGCAGTGAATATGGTGCGGGGAACACTGAAGCTTTCTTT. Its translation is CASSEYGAGNTEAFF.

This sequence joins TRBV5-6 and TRBJ1-5; the match to TRBD1 covers 8 bases. CDR3 length: 15 amino acids. The germline CDR1 and CDR2 sequences are SGHDT and YYEEEE. The junction had 9 bases not matched to a gene; V was cut back by 4 bases and J by 6 bases. The CDR3 sequence is CASSPGGQGIQPQHF. The CDR3 nucleotides read TGTGCCAGCAGCCCCGGTGGACAGGGTATTCAGCCCCAGCATTTT.

The chain has TRBV10-3 and TRBJ1-1, with TRBD1 matching 7 bases. Looked up from germline, CDR1 is ENHRY and CDR2 is SYGVKD. The CDR3 has 15 amino acids. Trimming took 0 bases from V and 4 from J; bases not matched to a gene: 5. CDR3 amino acids: CAISESTGAGTEAFF. CDR3 DNA sequence: TGTGCCATCAGTGAGTCTACAGGGGCGGGCACTGAAGCTTTCTTT.

The CDR3 loop is CASSEWVGESYEQYF. As DNA, the CDR3 is TGTGCCAGCAGTGAATGGGTCGGGGAGAGCTACGAGCAGTACTTC. The chain couples TRBV6-1 to TRBJ2-7; a possible D gene is TRBD2 (5 bases). CDR1 and CDR2 from the germline V gene are MNHNS and SASEGT. V was pared by 2 bases and J by 3 bases, with 14 bases between. There are 15 residues in the CDR3.

The chain carries TRBV5-4 and TRBJ1-1, with D uncertain. Germline CDR1 reads SGHNT; CDR2 reads YYREEE (reference sequence). Trimming cost V 4 bases and J 5 bases, with 18 bases left between them. The CDR3 length is 15 residues. The CDR3 DNA sequence: TGTGCCAGCAGCATGTCTCCGTCGACGGGGACTGAAGCTTTCTTT. Translated: CASSMSPSTGTEAFF.

V gene TRBV19 combines with J gene TRBJ1-5, with D uncertain. This CDR3 has 13 residues. Germline V gives CDR1 LNHDA, CDR2 SQIVND (reference sequence). Trimming stripped 10 bases from V and 2 bases from J, with 12 bases between. Here the CDR3 DNA reads TGTGCCACCCGCGTTGAGGGCAATCAGCCCCAGCATTTT. Translation: CATRVEGNQPQHF.

The gene calls are TRBV2 and TRBJ2-2, with D perhaps TRBD2 (5 bases). The V end was cut by 4 bases, the J end by 5 bases, with 8 bases between. This CDR3 is 13 amino acids long. The V gene's germline CDR1 is SNHLY and CDR2 FYNNEI. In DNA, the CDR3 is TGTGCCAGCAGTGCGGGGTGGACCGGGGAGCTGTTTTTT. This gives the protein CASSAGWTGELFF.

This chain uses TRBV5-4 with TRBJ2-7; 8 positions agree with TRBD1. The CDR3 is 14 residues long. Germline V gene lookup returns CDR1 SGHNT and CDR2 YYREEE (reference sequence). The junction had 8 bases not matched to a gene; V was cut back by 5 bases and J by 4 bases. The CDR3 coding sequence is TGTGCCAGCAGTCCACAGGGGGGCCAATACGAGCAGTACTTC. It codes for CASSPQGGQYEQYF.

The rearrangement uses TRBV2 and TRBJ2-6, with D perhaps TRBD1 (5 bases). There are 17 residues in the CDR3. Between the trimmed V and J ends, which lost 6 bases and 2 bases, there was a span of 17 bases. From germline, CDR1 is SNHLY and CDR2 FYNNEI. DNA of the CDR3: TGTGCCAGCAGCCCCAGGGTTTTAAGGGCTGGGGCCAACGTCCTGACTTTC. Translating gives CASSPRVLRAGANVLTF.

In DNA, the CDR3 is TGTGCCTGGAGTGGCCTCCGGGGGGGCCTAGAGTTCTTC. This codes for CAWSGLRGGLEFF. The J gene is TRBJ2-1, the V gene TRBV30; TRBD2 matches at 8 bases. In germline, CDR1 is GTSNPN, CDR2 SVGIG (reference sequence). V shed 1 base, J shed 14 bases, and the junction held 10 bases outside the gene matches. The CDR3 runs to 13 residues.

The chain has TRBV7-2 and TRBJ1-2; D is uncertain. With 5 bases removed from V and 4 bases from J, the gap between germline ends came to 5 bases. The CDR3 contains 11 residues. In germline, CDR1 is SGHTA, CDR2 FQGNSA. The CDR3 spells CASSPSYGYTF. The CDR3 coding sequence is TGTGCCAGCAGCCCCAGCTATGGCTACACCTTC.

The chain carries TRBV7-6 and TRBJ2-1; the D gene is possibly TRBD1 (7 bases). Germline V gene sequence: CDR1 SGHVS, CDR2 FNYEAQ. V shed 3 bases and J shed 3 bases, with 12 bases lying between them. CDR3 length: 15 residues. The CDR3 spells CASSFRQGGYNEQFF. The CDR3 region has the DNA TGTGCCAGCAGCTTTCGACAGGGAGGCTACAATGAGCAGTTCTTC.

The V call is TRBV5-1, the J call TRBJ2-7, with 11 bases identical to TRBD2. The CDR3 covers 14 residues. Trimming removed 3 bases from V and 2 bases from J; junction bases left unmatched: 1. The germline V gene has CDR1 SGHRS and CDR2 YFSETQ. CDR3 in amino acids: CASSSTSGAYEQYF. In DNA, the CDR3 is TGCGCCAGCAGCTCGACTAGCGGGGCCTACGAGCAGTACTTC.

The CDR3 DNA is TGTGCCAGCAGCCAAGGTTCGAGTCCAAGTTACGAGCAGTACTTC. It encodes CASSQGSSPSYEQYF. This chain joins TRBV14 and TRBJ2-7; the D is unclear. This CDR3 spans 15 amino acids. The V and J ends lost 1 base and 4 bases respectively, with 14 bases between them. Germline CDR1 and CDR2: SGHDN and FVKESK.

The rearrangement joins TRBV29-1 to TRBJ1-3; no clear D. Germline CDR1 is SQVTM and CDR2 is ANQGSEA. V lost 1 base, J lost 0 bases, and 7 bases lay in between. There are 14 residues in the CDR3. In nucleotides, the CDR3 is TGCAGCGTTGAAGGCAGGCTCTCTGGAAACACCATATATTTT. This sequence encodes CSVEGRLSGNTIYF.

V gene TRBV7-9 combines with J gene TRBJ1-4; D is possibly TRBD1 (6 bases). The CDR3 covers 14 residues. V was cut by 5 bases and J by 2 bases, with 9 bases left in between. Germline values: CDR1 SEHNR, CDR2 FQNEAQ (reference sequence). In nucleotides, the CDR3 is TGTGCCAGCAGCACGCAGGGGACTAATGAAAAACTGTTTTTT. Translation: CASSTQGTNEKLFF.

Turning to this clone: Different DNA sequences within this sample yield the same CDR3. The genes are TRBV6-5 and TRBJ1-2, with a possible D match to TRBD1 (6 bases). This CDR3 has 15 amino acids. Germline V gives CDR1 MNHEY, CDR2 SVGAGI. The V gene lost 6 bases and the J gene lost 4 bases, with 18 bases spanning the gap. The CDR3: CASSRWRGGSYGYTF. The CDR3 nucleotides read TGTGCCAGCAGCCGGTGGAGGGGGGGCTCCTATGGCTACACCTTC.

V usage is TRBV5-1 and J usage is TRBJ2-1, with 10 bases that match TRBD1. Germline V gives CDR1 SGHRS, CDR2 YFSETQ. This CDR3 has 15 amino acids. Trimming cost V 4 bases and J 9 bases; bases outside gene matches: 10. The CDR3, as DNA: TGCGCCAGCAGCACTAATCGGGACAGGGGAGGTGAGCAGTTCTTC. Translated: CASSTNRDRGGEQFF.

V usage is TRBV18 and J usage is TRBJ1-1; 7 bases are shared with TRBD1. Unmatched junction bases numbered 12, after V lost 3 bases and J lost 5 bases. CDR3 size: 16 residues. The V gene's germline CDR1 is KGHSH and CDR2 LQKENI. The CDR3, as DNA: TGTGCCAGCTCACCTGGGACAGTACGAGAAACGACTGAAGCTTTCTTT. Its translation: CASSPGTVRETTEAFF. Looking up the rest from reference TRBV18 and TRBJ1-1 gives the full variable domain: NAGVMQNPRHLVRRRGQEARLRCSPMKGHSHVYWYRQLPEEGLKFMVYLQKENIIDESGMPKERFSAEFPKEGPSILRIQQVVRGDSAAYFCASSPGTVRETTEAFFGQGTRLTVV.

The gene calls are TRBV5-8 and TRBJ2-6; the D is unclear. V lost 0 bases and J 0 bases, leaving 13 bases between the germline ends. CDR1 and CDR2 (germline): SGHTS, YDEGEE. The CDR3 sequence is 18 residues long. The CDR3 DNA is TGTGCCAGCAGCTTGGGAGTGTACTCTAGCTCTGGGGCCAACGTCCTGACTTTC. This encodes CASSLGVYSSSGANVLTF. Full variable domain (missing parts from reference TRBV5-8 and TRBJ2-6): EAGVTQSPTHLIKTRGQQATLRCSPISGHTSVYWYQQALGLGLQFLLWYDEGEERNRGNFPPRFSGRQFPNYSSELNVNALELEDSALYLCASSLGVYSSSGANVLTFGAGSRLTVL.